This is a list of T cell receptor beta chains from one sample in a study of blood T cell repertoires in COVID-19. Generated by immunoSEQ multiplex PCR, the TCRdb table keeps only in-frame clones and is missing some. The table shows more than 300,000 clones, with about nine tenths occurring only once. Source material: peripheral blood. Every receptor here comes from a woman in her twenties or thirties with COVID-19, enrolled during active disease. Both conserved end residues are part of each CDR3. The D gene is left open where the match is weak. Clone size is not always given. Where it is, it says once, few, many or a class for expanded clones.

TRBV5-1	TRBJ2-1	NA	NA	TGCGCCAGCAGCTTGCTAAGTAGATACAATGAGCAGTTCTTC	CASSLLSRYNEQFF
TRBV5-1	TRBJ2-4	NA	NA	TGCGCCAGCAGCTTGCGGCTCGGACTAGCCAAAAACATTCAGTACTTC	CASSLRLGLAKNIQYF
TRBV3-1/TRBV3-2	TRBJ1-4	TRBD1	NA	TGTGCCAGCAGCCCCTGGACAGGGGGCCGTGCAACTAATGAAAAACTGTTTTTT	CASSPWTGGRATNEKLFF
TRBV15	TRBJ2-5	NA	NA	TGTGCCACCAGCAGAGATTTGGCTCAAGAGACCCAGTACTTC	CATSRDLAQETQYF
TRBV5-1	TRBJ2-1	NA	NA	TGCGCCAGCAGCTTGGTTCTCACTAGCTCCTACAATGAGCAGTTCTTC	CASSLVLTSSYNEQFF
TRBV5-1	TRBJ1-3	TRBD1	NA	TGCGCCAGCAGCCTCCGCGCCGGTCGGACAGGGTCACTCTCTGGAAACACCATATATTTT	CASSLRAGRTGSLSGNTIYF
TRBV18	TRBJ1-3	NA	NA	TGTGCCAGCTCACCGAGTCCAGGTGGAGGGGACACCATATATTTT	CASSPSPGGGDTIYF
TRBV30	TRBJ1-1	TRBD1	NA	TGTGCCTGGCGGACAGGGGTCGGTGAAGCTTTCTTT	CAWRTGVGEAFF
TRBV11-2	TRBJ2-1	TRBD2	once	TGTGCCAGCAGCTTAGATAGCGGGGGGAGTGAGCAGTTCTTC	CASSLDSGGSEQFF
TRBV7-2	TRBJ1-1	TRBD1	few	TGTGCCAGCAGCACGCGGACAGGGCTTAGGAACACTGAAGCTTTCTTT	CASSTRTGLRNTEAFF
TRBV6-5	TRBJ1-5	NA	NA	TGTGCCAGCAGCACCGGTCGGGAGGGCAATCAGCCCCAGCATTTT	CASSTGREGNQPQHF
TRBV6-5	TRBJ1-3	TRBD1	once	TGTGCCAGCAGGACGACAGGGGCGATAGGAAACACCATATATTTT	CASRTTGAIGNTIYF
TRBV7-6	TRBJ2-2	TRBD2	NA	TGTGCCAGCAGCACCTGGACTAGCGGGGACCCAAACACCGGGGAGCTGTTTTTT	CASSTWTSGDPNTGELFF
TRBV7-8	TRBJ2-2	NA	NA	TGTGCCAGCAGCTTCTGGGTCGGGGGAACCTCGGAGCTGTTTTTT	CASSFWVGGTSELFF
TRBV12-3/TRBV12-4	TRBJ1-3	NA	NA	TGTGCCAGCAGTTTCAGCTCTGGAAACACCATATATTTT	CASSFSSGNTIYF
TRBV11-2	TRBJ1-1	TRBD1	NA	TGTGCCAGCAGGCTGGACAGGGGAGTTTCTGAAGCTTTCTTT	CASRLDRGVSEAFF
TRBV19	TRBJ1-1	NA	NA	TGTGCCAGTAGTATTTCAGCAGGACTGTTCACTGAAGCTTTCTTT	CASSISAGLFTEAFF
TRBV7-2	TRBJ1-2	NA	NA	TGTGCCAGCAGCTTAAATGCGGGGGGATATGGCTACACCTTC	CASSLNAGGYGYTF
TRBV28	TRBJ2-5	TRBD1	NA	TGTGCCACAACCGGGACAGGGGACCCGGAGACCCAGTACTTC	CATTGTGDPETQYF
TRBV5-1	TRBJ1-1	NA	NA	TGCGCCAGCAGCTTGGCGTCCGGGGATATGAACACTGAAGCTTTCTTT	CASSLASGDMNTEAFF
TRBV18	TRBJ2-7	NA	NA	TGTGCCAGCCTGGACAGTAGTTCTTCCTACGAGCAGTACTTC	CASLDSSSSYEQYF
TRBV27	TRBJ2-7	NA	NA	TGTGCCAGCAGTTTGTTAGGGGACGAGCAGTACTTC	CASSLLGDEQYF
TRBV6-1	TRBJ2-1	TRBD2	NA	TGTGCCAGCAGTGAATTAAGCGGGGGGAGGGATGAGCAGTTCTTC	CASSELSGGRDEQFF
TRBV11-3	TRBJ2-7	NA	NA	TGTGCCAGCTCAACCTGGCTCGGGGAGCAGTACTTC	CASSTWLGEQYF
TRBV2	TRBJ1-1	NA	NA	TGTGCCAGCAATCCATCGGGGGAAGCTTTCTTT	CASNPSGEAFF
TRBV6-2/TRBV6-3	TRBJ1-5	NA	NA	TGTGCCAGCAGTTACAATTGGGGACTTATTCAGCCCCAGCATTTT	CASSYNWGLIQPQHF
TRBV20-1	TRBJ1-6	TRBD1	NA	TGCAGTGCTAGTGTTATTAGGGACAGGGTACCTGATCACTTCCTCTATAATTCACCCCTCCACTTT	CSASVIRDRVPDHFLYNSPLHF
TRBV3-1/TRBV3-2	TRBJ2-6	TRBD1	once	TGTGCCAGCAGCCAAGTCGGGACAGCTGGGGCCAACGTCCTGACTTTC	CASSQVGTAGANVLTF
TRBV18	TRBJ2-1	TRBD1	NA	TGTGCCAGCTCCACCCGCCCGGGGACAGGGTTGAATGAGCAGTTCTTC	CASSTRPGTGLNEQFF
TRBV6-1	TRBJ1-4	TRBD1	NA	TGTGCCAGCAGTGACCGGACAGGGAGGGAAAAACTGTTTTTT	CASSDRTGREKLFF
TRBV2	TRBJ1-1	NA	NA	TGTGCCAGCAGGGAGGGGAGGGCTGAAGCTTTCTTT	CASREGRAEAFF
TRBV5-6	TRBJ2-7	NA	NA	TGTGCCAGCAGCTTCCTCGTCCCGCCGTCGAGCTCCTACGAGCAGTACTTC	CASSFLVPPSSSYEQYF